This is a list of T cell receptor beta chains from one sample in a study of blood T cell repertoires in COVID-19. The table came from immunoSEQ multiplex PCR; TCRdb's copy has only in-frame clones and leaves some out. The table shows 150,000 to 200,000 clones, with 86% occurring only once. Input material: peripheral blood. These receptors all come from a woman aged 80 or over in a cohort sampled during active or convalescent COVID-19. CDR3s include the opening cysteine and the closing phenylalanine or tryptophan. The D gene is left open where the match is weak. Some rows mark clone size as missing; the rest say once, few, many or name a class of expanded clone.

D	V	J	size	DNA	CDR3
NA	TRBV10-1	TRBJ1-2	once	TGCGCCAGCAGTGGTCGGGGGGGCGAAGGCTATGGCTACACCTTC	CASSGRGGEGYGYTF
NA	TRBV7-9	TRBJ1-4	NA	TGTGCCAGCAGCTTTTACCTGGGCCCTTACGGGGTAAATGAAAAACTGTTTTTT	CASSFYLGPYGVNEKLFF
TRBD1	TRBV5-1	TRBJ2-1	NA	TGCGCCAGCAGCCCGGGACAGGGGGCTGATGAGCAGTTCTTC	CASSPGQGADEQFF
TRBD2	TRBV24-1	TRBJ2-2	once	TGTGCCACCAGTGACCGCGGGCGGGGGGCCGGCGGGGAGCTGTTTTTT	CATSDRGRGAGGELFF
NA	TRBV7-9	TRBJ1-6	once	TGTGCCAGCAGCCATCCCCCAGGCCGCTCCTATAATTCACCCCTCCACTTT	CASSHPPGRSYNSPLHF
NA	TRBV19	TRBJ1-5	NA	TGTGCCAGTAGTATAAACGACGGGAATCAGCCCCAGCATTTT	CASSINDGNQPQHF
TRBD1	TRBV6-5	TRBJ1-5	NA	TGTGCCAGCACCCCTGGGACAGACAGCAATCAGCCCCAGCATTTT	CASTPGTDSNQPQHF
TRBD1	TRBV4-1	TRBJ2-1	NA	TGCGCCAGCAGCCAAGATGGACAGGGGGCCTACAATGAGCAGTTCTTC	CASSQDGQGAYNEQFF
TRBD1	TRBV18	TRBJ1-1	NA	TGTGCCAGCTCCCCGGGTTCGACAGGGAAGAACACTGAAGCTTTCTTT	CASSPGSTGKNTEAFF
NA	TRBV18	TRBJ2-6	NA	TGTGCCAGCTCACTAGAGCGACAGGTCATCTCTGGGGCCAACGTCCTGACTTTC	CASSLERQVISGANVLTF
NA	TRBV7-8	TRBJ2-5	NA	TGTGCCAGCAGCTTCCAACAGCTCACAGAAGAGACCCAGTACTTC	CASSFQQLTEETQYF
TRBD1	TRBV6-2/TRBV6-3	TRBJ1-2	NA	TGTGCCAGCAGTTGGACAGGGCGAGCTAACTATGGCTACACCTTC	CASSWTGRANYGYTF
NA	TRBV19	TRBJ2-7	NA	TGTGCCAGTAGTCCCTGGCCCTCCAGGGGACCAAGTTACGAGCAGTACTTC	CASSPWPSRGPSYEQYF
TRBD1	TRBV7-2	TRBJ2-5	NA	TGTGCCAGCAGCTTGAGTAGGGACAGGGGTTCGGAGACCCAGTACTTC	CASSLSRDRGSETQYF
TRBD1	TRBV11-3	TRBJ2-7	NA	TGTGCCAGCAGCCACATTGGTGGGACAGGAGGCTACGAGCAGTACTTC	CASSHIGGTGGYEQYF
NA	TRBV28	TRBJ1-3	NA	TGTGCCAGCAGTTTTTTAGCCGGAGGAAACACCATATATTTT	CASSFLAGGNTIYF
TRBD1	TRBV9	TRBJ2-3	NA	TGTGCCAGCAGCTCACGGGGTCGGGGACAGGGTCCAGATACGCAGTATTTT	CASSSRGRGQGPDTQYF
NA	TRBV11-2	TRBJ1-2	NA	TGTGCCAGCAGCTTAGGCGGAAGTCATACCTTC	CASSLGGSHTF
TRBD1	TRBV4-3	TRBJ2-3	NA	TGCGCCAGCAGCCAAACAGGGGCAGATACGCAGTATTTT	CASSQTGADTQYF
TRBD1	TRBV2	TRBJ1-2	NA	TGTGCCAGCAGTGAAGACCGGACAGGGGCCGGCTACACCTTC	CASSEDRTGAGYTF
NA	TRBV28	TRBJ1-5	NA	TGTGCCAGCAGTTTACCGACAGGTGTTTATAGCAATCAGCCCCAGCATTTT	CASSLPTGVYSNQPQHF
NA	TRBV19	TRBJ2-2	NA	TGTGCCAGTAGGGGGCAGCCTACGACGCGCAACACCGGGGAGCTGTTTTTT	CASRGQPTTRNTGELFF
TRBD2	TRBV9	TRBJ2-1	NA	TGTGCCAGCAGCGAGACTAGCGGGAGTAGTTATGAGCAGTTCTTC	CASSETSGSSYEQFF
TRBD1	TRBV5-1	TRBJ2-2	few	TGCGCCAGCACCCGGGCCGGGGACAGGGTGAGCGGGGAGCTGTTTTTT	CASTRAGDRVSGELFF
TRBD2	TRBV30	TRBJ2-2	NA	TGTGCCTGGAGTCAAACGGGGGGGACGAACACCGGGGAGCTGTTTTTT	CAWSQTGGTNTGELFF
TRBD2	TRBV10-2	TRBJ2-1	NA	TGCGCCACAAGACCTGCGGGGGGCCACAATGAGCAGTTCTTC	CATRPAGGHNEQFF
NA	TRBV11-2	TRBJ2-5	once	TGTGCCAGCAGCTTAATGAGACTGAGGGAGACCCAGTACTTC	CASSLMRLRETQYF
NA	TRBV25-1	TRBJ1-1	NA	TGTGCCAGCAGTGACGACGGGGGGACTGAAGCTTTCTTT	CASSDDGGTEAFF
TRBD1	TRBV6-5	TRBJ1-4	once	TGTGCCAGCAGCCCCGACAGGGGTGGTGAAAAACTGTTTTTT	CASSPDRGGEKLFF
TRBD1	TRBV25-1	TRBJ2-2	once	TGTGCCAGCAGTGAATGGTCTACAGGGGGCGCAACCGGGGAGCTGTTTTTT	CASSEWSTGGATGELFF
NA	TRBV6-2/TRBV6-3	TRBJ2-7	NA	TGTGCCAGCAGTTACTCGCGCGGGACCTCCTACGAGCAGTACTTC	CASSYSRGTSYEQYF
NA	TRBV18	TRBJ2-5	NA	TGTGCCAGCTCACCACCGAATACGCCCGGGGAGACCCAGTACTTC	CASSPPNTPGETQYF
TRBD1	TRBV27	TRBJ1-1	NA	TGTGCCAGCAGTTTTACAGGGGGCGGGACTGAAGCTTTCTTT	CASSFTGGGTEAFF
TRBD2	TRBV5-1	TRBJ2-1	NA	TGCGCCAGCAGCTTGATTTTCGGCGGGGGACCATACAATGAGCAGTTCTTC	CASSLIFGGGPYNEQFF
NA	TRBV18	TRBJ1-4	NA	TGTGCCAGCTCACCAAAGCAGGGTTGGACTAATGAAAAACTGTTTTTT	CASSPKQGWTNEKLFF
TRBD2	TRBV11-2	TRBJ2-1	NA	TGTGCCAGCAGCTTTACTTCTAGCGGGGTTCACAATGAGCAGTTCTTC	CASSFTSSGVHNEQFF
NA	TRBV2	TRBJ1-2	NA	TGTGCCAGCAGTGAAGGGGCCGGGTTGGGAGGTAGCGGCTACACCTTC	CASSEGAGLGGSGYTF
NA	TRBV27	TRBJ2-2	NA	TGTGCCAGCAGTTCGGCGGGCACCGGGGAGCTGTTTTTT	CASSSAGTGELFF
NA	TRBV28	TRBJ1-1	once	TGTGCCAGCAGTTTATCCCACCTACAACCGGGACAAAGGCACGGCACTGAAGCTTTCTTT	CASSLSHLQPGQRHGTEAFF
NA	TRBV5-6	TRBJ1-5	few	TGTGCCAGCAGCTTGCGGGGGGGCTATCAGCCCCAGCATTTT	CASSLRGGYQPQHF
TRBD1	TRBV5-1	TRBJ1-2	few	TGCGCCAGCAGCTTGACAGGGGAGAATGGCTACACCTTC	CASSLTGENGYTF
NA	TRBV3-1/TRBV3-2	TRBJ1-2	once	TGTGCCAGCAGCCAAGAGACACGTTCCTATGGCTACACCTTC	CASSQETRSYGYTF
TRBD1	TRBV4-1	TRBJ1-5	NA	TGCGCCAGCAGCCGCCTCCAGGGGGTTCAGCCCCAGCATTTT	CASSRLQGVQPQHF
NA	TRBV21-1	TRBJ2-4	NA	TGTGCCAGCAGCTTGGAGCCTAGCGGGATAAGGTACATTCAGTACTTC	CASSLEPSGIRYIQYF
NA	TRBV11-3	TRBJ1-1	NA	TGTGCCAGCAGCTTAGGAGGGAACACTGAAGCTTTCTTT	CASSLGGNTEAFF
TRBD1	TRBV6-5	TRBJ1-5	few	TGTGCCAGCAGCAGGGGGACAGGGAACAATCAGCCCCAGCATTTT	CASSRGTGNNQPQHF
TRBD1	TRBV18	TRBJ2-7	NA	TGTGCCAGCTCCTCAGAATCGGGACAGTACTACGAGCAGTACTTC	CASSSESGQYYEQYF
NA	TRBV7-6	TRBJ2-1	NA	TGTGCCAGCAGCTTATTCGGGAGGGGGCGACGGGAGCAGTTCTTC	CASSLFGRGRREQFF
NA	TRBV5-6	TRBJ1-2	NA	TGTGCCAGCAGCTTGGGACATACTTCTGAGGGCTACACCTTC	CASSLGHTSEGYTF
TRBD1	TRBV5-1	TRBJ1-1	NA	TGCGCCAGCAGCTTGGGGGGACAGTTGAACACTGAAGCTTTCTTT	CASSLGGQLNTEAFF